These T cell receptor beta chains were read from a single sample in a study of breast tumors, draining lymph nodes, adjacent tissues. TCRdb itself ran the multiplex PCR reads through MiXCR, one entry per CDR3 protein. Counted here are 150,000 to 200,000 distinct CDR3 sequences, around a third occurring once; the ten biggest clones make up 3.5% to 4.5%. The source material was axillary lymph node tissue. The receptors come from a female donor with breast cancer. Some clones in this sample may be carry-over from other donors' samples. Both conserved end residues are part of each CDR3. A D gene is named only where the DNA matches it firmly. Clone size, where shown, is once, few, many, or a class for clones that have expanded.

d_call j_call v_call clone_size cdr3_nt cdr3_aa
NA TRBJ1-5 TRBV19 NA TGTGCCAGTAGCCCTTTAGGGGGGTCCAACGAGCAGCCCCAGCATTTT CASSPLGGSNEQPQHF
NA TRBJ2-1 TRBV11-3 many TGTGCCAGCAGCTTTGGACAGCTCAATGAGCAGTTCTTC CASSFGQLNEQFF
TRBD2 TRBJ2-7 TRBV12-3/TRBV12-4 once TGTGCCAGCGACTTAGCGGGCTACGAGCAGTACTTC CASDLAGYEQYF
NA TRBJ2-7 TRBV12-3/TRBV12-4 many TGTGCCAGCAGTTTCGTAGTTTACGAGCAGTACTTC CASSFVVYEQYF
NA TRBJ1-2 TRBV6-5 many TGTGCCAGCTTCACGGACAGCTATGGCTACACCTTC CASFTDSYGYTF
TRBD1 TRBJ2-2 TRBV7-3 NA TGTGCCAGCAGCACGGACAGGGTTTCCGGGGAGCTGTTTTTT CASSTDRVSGELFF
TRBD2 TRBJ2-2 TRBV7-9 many TGTGCCAGCAGAAATAGCGGGGGTTACACCGGGGAGCTGTTTTTT CASRNSGGYTGELFF
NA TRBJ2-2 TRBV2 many TGTGCCAGCAGTGAGAGGGGATGGAACACCGGGGAGCTGTTTTTT CASSERGWNTGELFF
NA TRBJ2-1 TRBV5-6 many TGTGCCAGCAGCTTGGGCCAACCCGATGAGCAGTTCTTC CASSLGQPDEQFF
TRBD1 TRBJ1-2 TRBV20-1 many TGCAGTGCTAGAGATCCCTCAGGGGGTATAAACTATGGCTACACCTTC CSARDPSGGINYGYTF
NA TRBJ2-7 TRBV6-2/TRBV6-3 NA TGTGCCAGCAGACTATCGGCCTACGAGCAGTACTTC CASRLSAYEQYF
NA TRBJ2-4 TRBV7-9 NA TGTGCCAGCAGCTTCGGGGGAAACATTCAGTACTTC CASSFGGNIQYF
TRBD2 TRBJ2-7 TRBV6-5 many TGTGCCAGCAGCACCCGGGGTAGCGGGAGAACCTACGAGCAGTACTTC CASSTRGSGRTYEQYF
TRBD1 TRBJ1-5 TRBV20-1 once TGCAGTGCTGCCGGGACAGGGGTGTATCAGCCCCAGCATTTT CSAAGTGVYQPQHF
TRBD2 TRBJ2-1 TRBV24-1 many TGTGCCACCAGTGGCCCCCAAGGACTAGCGGGATATGAGCAGTTCTTC CATSGPQGLAGYEQFF
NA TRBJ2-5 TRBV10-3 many TGTGCCACTTCCATGACTGACAGCCAAGAGACCCAGTACTTC CATSMTDSQETQYF
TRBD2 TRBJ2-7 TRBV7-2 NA TGTGCCAGCAGCCGAACACCTCAGACTAGCGGGGGTTACTACGAGCAGTACTTC CASSRTPQTSGGYYEQYF
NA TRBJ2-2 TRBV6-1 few TGTGCCAGCAGTCAATTTTGGCAGAACACCGGGGAGCTGTTTTTT CASSQFWQNTGELFF
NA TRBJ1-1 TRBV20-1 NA TGCAGTGCCTCACCGGCGGGTCCGAGCCCCTCCACTGAAGCTTTCTTT CSASPAGPSPSTEAFF
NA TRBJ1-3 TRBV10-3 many TGTGCCATCAGTGACTACTCGAGGGGAAACACCATATATTTT CAISDYSRGNTIYF
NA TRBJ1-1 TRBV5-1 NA TGCGCCAGCAGCTTAGGGAGCCGGTCCACTGAAGCTTTCTTT CASSLGSRSTEAFF
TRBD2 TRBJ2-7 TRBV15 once TGTGCCACCAGCAGTGGCAGTTCTAGCGGGGGGGCCTACGAGCAGTACTTC CATSSGSSSGGAYEQYF
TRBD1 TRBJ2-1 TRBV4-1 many TGCGCCAGCAGCCCCCGGGACAGGGAACCTGATGAGCAGTTCTTC CASSPRDREPDEQFF